One and the same sample provided the 9 T cell receptor beta chains below, sequenced in a study of shared clonotypes between healthy human individuals. Method: immunoSEQ multiplex PCR; TCRdb's copy keeps in-frame clones and lacks some. The repertoire includes over a million clones, around 82% of them detected once, and roughly 0.61% sits in the top ten. Sequences were obtained from memory CD4+ T cells from PBMCs. The subset was: CD45RA-negative fraction. These receptors were collected from a man between 18 and 29 years old in good health. Some clones in this sample may be carry-over from other donors' samples.

As to this clone: At the DNA level, this CDR3 is encoded by other sequences in the same sample as well. The rearrangement joins TRBV5-1 to TRBJ1-1; weak D call: TRBD1 (5 bases). The CDR3 consists of 13 residues. The V gene lost 7 bases and the J gene lost 0 bases, with 10 bases spanning the gap. The germline V gene encodes CDR1 SGHRS and CDR2 YFSETQ. The CDR3 loop is CASRLQVNTEAFF. DNA of the CDR3: TGCGCCAGCCGACTACAGGTGAACACTGAAGCTTTCTTT.

The chain has TRBV7-2 and TRBJ2-3; D unresolved. CDR1 SGHTA and CDR2 FQGNSA come from the germline V gene. This CDR3 is built from 15 residues. V lost 4 bases to trimming and J lost 4 bases, with 15 bases between them. The CDR3 sequence is CASSYTLNRADTQYF. The CDR3 bases are TGTGCCAGCAGCTATACCCTCAACCGGGCAGATACGCAGTATTTT.

This clone was observed many times. The chain recombines TRBV18 with TRBJ1-4; D unclear. Between the trimmed V and J ends, which lost 6 bases and 0 bases, there was a span of 11 bases. CDR3 length: 15 amino acids. Germline V gene data show CDR1 as KGHSH and CDR2 as LQKENI. The CDR3 DNA follows: TGTGCCAGCTCCAGAGAGCTTCCAACTAATGAAAAACTGTTTTTT. Encoded protein: CASSRELPTNEKLFF.

This chain uses TRBV7-3 with TRBJ2-2; D unresolved. Germline CDR1 and CDR2: SGHTA and FQGTGA. CDR3 length: 13 amino acids. Deletions cut 1 base from V and 5 bases from J, with 5 bases between. The CDR3 sequence is CASSLSSTGELFF. In nucleotides, the CDR3 is TGTGCCAGCAGCTTAAGCAGTACCGGGGAGCTGTTTTTT.

The chain joins TRBV28 to TRBJ1-1; a possible D gene is TRBD1 (6 bases). Looked up from germline, CDR1 is MDHEN and CDR2 is SYDVKM. CDR3 size: 16 residues. With 2 bases removed from V and 2 bases from J, the gap between germline ends came to 15 bases. The CDR3 protein is CASSLGRGGYNTEAFF. The CDR3 region has the DNA TGTGCCAGCAGTTTAGGAAGGGGGGGGTATAACACTGAAGCTTTCTTT.

This chain links TRBV5-1 with TRBJ2-5; no definite D call. V was pared by 0 bases and J by 5 bases, with 14 bases between. The V gene's germline CDR1 is SGHRS and CDR2 YFSETQ. The CDR3 extends over 15 amino acids. CDR3 DNA sequence: TGCGCCAGCAGCTTGGGTCAGCAGATGTGGGAGACCCAGTACTTC. Amino acids: CASSLGQQMWETQYF.

This clone was seen only a few times. This chain joins TRBV30 and TRBJ1-3, with D hard to call. There are 14 residues in the CDR3. The V gene's germline CDR1 is GTSNPN and CDR2 SVGIG (reference sequence). V lost 3 bases and J lost 6, with 15 bases in between. The DNA for the CDR3 is TGTGCCTGGAGCTTTGGCGGCTCACAAAACACCATATATTTT. It yields the protein CAWSFGGSQNTIYF.

This sequence joins TRBV7-2 and TRBJ2-7; D unresolved. CDR1 SGHTA and CDR2 FQGNSA come from the germline V gene. CDR3 length: 15 amino acids. Between the trimmed V and J ends, which lost 5 bases and 2 bases, there was a span of 16 bases. CDR3 loop: CASSLRSEKPYEQYF. Here the CDR3 DNA reads TGTGCCAGCAGCCTCCGGTCCGAAAAACCCTACGAGCAGTACTTC.

The rearrangement joins TRBV4-3 to TRBJ2-1, with D hard to call. V was trimmed by 0 bases and J by 7 bases, leaving 10 bases between them. The CDR3 runs 14 residues. Per germline, CDR1 LGHNA and CDR2 YSLEER. For the CDR3, the DNA is TGCGCCAGCAGCCAAGAATTCGGCCGGAATGAGCAGTTCTTC. Its protein is CASSQEFGRNEQFF.